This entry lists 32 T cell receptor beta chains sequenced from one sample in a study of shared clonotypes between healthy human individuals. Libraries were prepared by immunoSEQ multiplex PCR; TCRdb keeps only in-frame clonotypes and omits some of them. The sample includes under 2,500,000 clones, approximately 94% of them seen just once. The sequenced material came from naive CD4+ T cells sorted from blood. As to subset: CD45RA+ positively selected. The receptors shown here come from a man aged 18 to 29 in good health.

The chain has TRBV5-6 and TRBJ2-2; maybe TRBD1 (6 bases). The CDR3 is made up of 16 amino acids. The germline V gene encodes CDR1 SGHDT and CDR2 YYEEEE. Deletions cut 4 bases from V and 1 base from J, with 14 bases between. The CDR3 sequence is CASSRRRGQNTGELFF. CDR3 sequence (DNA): TGTGCCAGCAGCAGGCGAAGGGGACAGAACACCGGGGAGCTGTTTTTT.

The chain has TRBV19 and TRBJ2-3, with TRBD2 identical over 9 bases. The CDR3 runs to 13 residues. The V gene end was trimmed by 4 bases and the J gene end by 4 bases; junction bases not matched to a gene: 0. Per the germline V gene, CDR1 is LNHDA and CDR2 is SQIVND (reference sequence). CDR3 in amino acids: CASSSGRADTQYF. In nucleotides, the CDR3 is TGTGCCAGTAGTAGCGGGAGGGCAGATACGCAGTATTTT.

CDR3 in amino acids: CASSLAQYF. In nucleotides, the CDR3 is TGTGCCAGCAGCCTAGCGCAGTATTTT. This chain links TRBV11-2 with TRBJ2-3; unclear D gene. This CDR3 spans 9 amino acids. Germline CDR1 and CDR2: SGHAT and FQNNGV. Trimming took 5 bases from V and 10 from J, leaving 4 bases between them.

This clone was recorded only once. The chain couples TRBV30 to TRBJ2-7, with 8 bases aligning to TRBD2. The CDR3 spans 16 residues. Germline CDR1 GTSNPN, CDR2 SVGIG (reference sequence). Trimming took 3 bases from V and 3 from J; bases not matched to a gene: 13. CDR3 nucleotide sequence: TGTGCCTGGAGCCTAAGTCGGACTAGCCCCCACTACGAGCAGTACTTC. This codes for CAWSLSRTSPHYEQYF.

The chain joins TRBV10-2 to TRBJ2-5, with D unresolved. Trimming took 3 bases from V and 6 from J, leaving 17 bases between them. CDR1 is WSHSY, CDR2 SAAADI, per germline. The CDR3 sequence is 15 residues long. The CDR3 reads CASSEYIQLKKTQYF. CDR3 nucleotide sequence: TGCGCCAGCAGTGAATATATTCAGCTAAAGAAGACCCAGTACTTC.

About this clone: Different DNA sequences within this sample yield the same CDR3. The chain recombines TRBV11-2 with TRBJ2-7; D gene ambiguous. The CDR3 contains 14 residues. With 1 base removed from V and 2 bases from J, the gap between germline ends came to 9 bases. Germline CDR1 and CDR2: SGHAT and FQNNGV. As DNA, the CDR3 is TGTGCCAGCAGCTTAGGTGAGCCTCCCTACGAGCAGTACTTC. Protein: CASSLGEPPYEQYF.

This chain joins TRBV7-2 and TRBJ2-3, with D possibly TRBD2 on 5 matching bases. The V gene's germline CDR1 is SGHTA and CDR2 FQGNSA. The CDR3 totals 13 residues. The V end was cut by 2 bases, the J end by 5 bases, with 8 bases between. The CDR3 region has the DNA TGTGCCAGCAGCTTACGAGGGAGAGATACGCAGTATTTT. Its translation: CASSLRGRDTQYF. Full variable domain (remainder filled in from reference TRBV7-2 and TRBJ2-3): GAGVSQSPSNKVTEKGKDVELRCDPISGHTALYWYRQSLGQGLEFLIYFQGNSAPDKSGLPSDRFSAERTGGSVSTLTIQRTQQEDSAVYLCASSLRGRDTQYFGPGTRLTVL.

The DNA of the CDR3 is TGTGCCTGGAGTGCTAGCGGGAGTCTCCACGAGCAGTACTTC. Its protein product is CAWSASGSLHEQYF. The rearrangement uses TRBV30 and TRBJ2-7; TRBD2 matches 10 bases. The CDR3 has 14 residues. V was pared by 1 base and J by 5 bases, with 5 bases of the junction left unmatched. CDR1 is GTSNPN and CDR2 is SVGIG in the germline V gene (reference sequence).

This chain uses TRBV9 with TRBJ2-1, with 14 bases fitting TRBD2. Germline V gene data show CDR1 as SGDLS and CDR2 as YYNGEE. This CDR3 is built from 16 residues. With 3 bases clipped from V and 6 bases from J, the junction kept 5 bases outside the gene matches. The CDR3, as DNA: TGTGCCAGCAGCGCGCGGACTAGCGGGGGGTTCAATGAGCAGTTCTTC. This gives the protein CASSARTSGGFNEQFF.

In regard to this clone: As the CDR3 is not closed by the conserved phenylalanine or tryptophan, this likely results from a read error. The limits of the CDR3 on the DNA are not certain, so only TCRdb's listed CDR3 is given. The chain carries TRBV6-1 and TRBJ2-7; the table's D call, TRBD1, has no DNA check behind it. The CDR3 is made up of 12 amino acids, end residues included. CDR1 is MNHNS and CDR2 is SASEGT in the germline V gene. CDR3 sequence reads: CASSAPGTTTQI.

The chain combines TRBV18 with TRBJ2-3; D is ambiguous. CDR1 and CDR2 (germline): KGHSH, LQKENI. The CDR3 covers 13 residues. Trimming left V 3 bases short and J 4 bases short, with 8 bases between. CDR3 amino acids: CASSPRVPDTQYF. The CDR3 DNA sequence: TGTGCCAGCTCACCGAGAGTGCCAGATACGCAGTATTTT.

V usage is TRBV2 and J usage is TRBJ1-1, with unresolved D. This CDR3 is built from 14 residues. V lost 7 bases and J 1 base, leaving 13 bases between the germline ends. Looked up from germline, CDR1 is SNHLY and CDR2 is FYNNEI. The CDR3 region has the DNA TGTGCCAGCACCAACATTCTGGGGAACACTGAAGCTTTCTTT. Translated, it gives CASTNILGNTEAFF. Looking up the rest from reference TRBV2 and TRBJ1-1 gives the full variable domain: EPEVTQTPSHQVTQMGQEVILRCVPISNHLYFYWYRQILGQKVEFLVSFYNNEISEKSEIFDDQFSVERPDGSNFTLKIRSTKLEDSAMYFCASTNILGNTEAFFGQGTRLTVV.

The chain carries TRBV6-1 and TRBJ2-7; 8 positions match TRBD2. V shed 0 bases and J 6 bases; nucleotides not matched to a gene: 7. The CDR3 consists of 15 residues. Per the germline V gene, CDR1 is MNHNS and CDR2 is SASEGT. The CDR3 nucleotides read TGTGCCAGCAGTGAAGCGGGCGGGGGGCGCCGCGAGCAGTACTTC. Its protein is CASSEAGGGRREQYF.

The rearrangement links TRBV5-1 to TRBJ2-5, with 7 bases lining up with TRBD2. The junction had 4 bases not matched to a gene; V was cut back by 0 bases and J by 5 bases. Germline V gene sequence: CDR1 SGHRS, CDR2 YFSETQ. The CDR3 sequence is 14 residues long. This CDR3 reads CASSLERAGETQYF. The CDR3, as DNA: TGCGCCAGCAGCTTGGAGAGAGCGGGGGAGACCCAGTACTTC. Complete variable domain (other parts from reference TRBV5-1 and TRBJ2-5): KAGVTQTPRYLIKTRGQQVTLSCSPISGHRSVSWYQQTPGQGLQFLFEYFSETQRNKGNFPGRFSGRQFSNSRSEMNVSTLELGDSALYLCASSLERAGETQYFGPGTRLLVL.

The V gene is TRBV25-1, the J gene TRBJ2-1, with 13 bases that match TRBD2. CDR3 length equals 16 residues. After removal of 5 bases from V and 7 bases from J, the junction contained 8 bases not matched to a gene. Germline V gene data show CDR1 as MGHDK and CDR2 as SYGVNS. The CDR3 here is CASSLSRGLAGNEQFF. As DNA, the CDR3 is TGTGCCAGCAGTCTTTCTCGGGGACTAGCGGGGAATGAGCAGTTCTTC.

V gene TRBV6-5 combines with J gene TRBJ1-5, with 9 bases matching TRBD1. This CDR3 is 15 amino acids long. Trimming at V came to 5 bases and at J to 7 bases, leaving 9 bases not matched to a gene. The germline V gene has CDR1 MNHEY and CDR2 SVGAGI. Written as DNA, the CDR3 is TGTGCCAGCAGTAGGGGACAGGGTGGAGGCCAGCCCCAGCATTTT. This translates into CASSRGQGGGQPQHF.

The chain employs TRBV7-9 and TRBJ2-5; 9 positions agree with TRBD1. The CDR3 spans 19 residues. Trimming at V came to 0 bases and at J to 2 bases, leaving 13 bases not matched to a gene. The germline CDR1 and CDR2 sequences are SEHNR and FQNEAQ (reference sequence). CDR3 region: CASSLAWKQGALGQETQYF. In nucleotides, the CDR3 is TGTGCCAGCAGCTTAGCTTGGAAACAGGGGGCGCTGGGTCAAGAGACCCAGTACTTC.

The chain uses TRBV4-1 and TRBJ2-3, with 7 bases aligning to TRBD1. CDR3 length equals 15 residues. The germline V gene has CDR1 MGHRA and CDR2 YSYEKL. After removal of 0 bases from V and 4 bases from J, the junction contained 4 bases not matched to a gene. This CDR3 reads CASSQDVTGADTQYF. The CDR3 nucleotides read TGCGCCAGCAGCCAAGATGTAACAGGGGCAGATACGCAGTATTTT.

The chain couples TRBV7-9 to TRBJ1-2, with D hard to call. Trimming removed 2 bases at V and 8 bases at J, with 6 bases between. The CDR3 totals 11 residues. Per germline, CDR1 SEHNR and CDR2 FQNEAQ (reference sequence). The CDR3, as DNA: TGTGCCAGCAGCTTATACGCAGGCTACACCTTC. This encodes CASSLYAGYTF.

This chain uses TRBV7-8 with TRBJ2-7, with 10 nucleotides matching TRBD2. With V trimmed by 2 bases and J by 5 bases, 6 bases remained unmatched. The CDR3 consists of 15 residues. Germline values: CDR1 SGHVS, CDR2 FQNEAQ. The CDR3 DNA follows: TGTGCCAGCAGCTTACTCCTAGCGGGAGCACACGAGCAGTACTTC. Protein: CASSLLLAGAHEQYF.

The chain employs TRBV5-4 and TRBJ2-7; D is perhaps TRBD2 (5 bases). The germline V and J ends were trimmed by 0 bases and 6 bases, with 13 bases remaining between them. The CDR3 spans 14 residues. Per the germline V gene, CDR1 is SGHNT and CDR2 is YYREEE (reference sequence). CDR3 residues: CASSLDARSGEQYF. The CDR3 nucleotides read TGTGCCAGCAGCTTGGATGCTAGGAGCGGCGAGCAGTACTTC.

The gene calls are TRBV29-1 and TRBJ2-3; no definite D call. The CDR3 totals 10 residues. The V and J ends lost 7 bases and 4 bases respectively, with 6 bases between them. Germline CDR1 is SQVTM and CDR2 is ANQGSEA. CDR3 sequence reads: CSGLADTQYF. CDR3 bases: TGCAGCGGGCTCGCAGATACGCAGTATTTT.

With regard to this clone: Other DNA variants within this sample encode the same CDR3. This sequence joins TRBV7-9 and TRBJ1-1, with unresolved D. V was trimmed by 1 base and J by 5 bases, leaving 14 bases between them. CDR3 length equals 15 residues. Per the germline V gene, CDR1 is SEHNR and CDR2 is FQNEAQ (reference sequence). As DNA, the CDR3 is TGTGCCAGCAGCTTAGGAACCGGAGGAGGGACTGAAGCTTTCTTT. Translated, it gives CASSLGTGGGTEAFF.

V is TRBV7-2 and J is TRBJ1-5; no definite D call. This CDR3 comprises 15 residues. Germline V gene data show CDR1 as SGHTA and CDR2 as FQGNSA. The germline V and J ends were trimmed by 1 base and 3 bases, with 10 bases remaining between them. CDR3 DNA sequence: TGTGCCAGCAGCTTAGTGGCGGGGTACAATCAGCCCCAGCATTTT. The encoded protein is CASSLVAGYNQPQHF.

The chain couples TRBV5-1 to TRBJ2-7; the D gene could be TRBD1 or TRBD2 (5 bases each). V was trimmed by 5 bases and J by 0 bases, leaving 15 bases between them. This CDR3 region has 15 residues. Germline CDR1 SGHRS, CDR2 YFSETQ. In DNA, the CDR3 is TGCGCCAGCAGGGGGGTCTGGAGCCCCTCCTACGAGCAGTACTTC. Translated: CASRGVWSPSYEQYF.

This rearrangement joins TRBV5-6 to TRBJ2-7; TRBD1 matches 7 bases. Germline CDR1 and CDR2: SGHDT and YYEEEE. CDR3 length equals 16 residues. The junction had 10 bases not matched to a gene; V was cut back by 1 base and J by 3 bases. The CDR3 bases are TGTGCCAGCAGCTTGACAGGGGCACTACTTAACTACGAGCAGTACTTC. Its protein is CASSLTGALLNYEQYF. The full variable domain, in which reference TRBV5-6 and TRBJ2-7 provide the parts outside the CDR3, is DAGVTQSPTHLIKTRGQQVTLRCSPKSGHDTVSWYQQALGQGPQFIFQYYEEEERQRGNFPDRFSGHQFPNYSSELNVNALLLGDSALYLCASSLTGALLNYEQYFGPGTRLTVT.

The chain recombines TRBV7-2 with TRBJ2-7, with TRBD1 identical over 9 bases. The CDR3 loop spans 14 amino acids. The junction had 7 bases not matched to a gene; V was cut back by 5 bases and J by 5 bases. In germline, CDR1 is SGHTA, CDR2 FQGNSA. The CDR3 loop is CASSRDRASNEQYF. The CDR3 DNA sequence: TGTGCCAGCAGCCGGGACAGGGCGAGTAACGAGCAGTACTTC.

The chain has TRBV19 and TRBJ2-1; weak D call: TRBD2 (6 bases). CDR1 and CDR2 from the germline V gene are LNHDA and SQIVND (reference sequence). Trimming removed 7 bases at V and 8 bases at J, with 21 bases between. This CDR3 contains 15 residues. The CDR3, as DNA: TGTGCCAGTACGGAGGGGCAGGCGTTAACCTATGAGCAGTTCTTC. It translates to CASTEGQALTYEQFF.

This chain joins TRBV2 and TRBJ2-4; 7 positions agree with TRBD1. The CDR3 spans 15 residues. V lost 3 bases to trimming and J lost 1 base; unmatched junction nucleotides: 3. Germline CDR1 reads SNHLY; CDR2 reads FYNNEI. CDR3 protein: CASSEGRGAKNIQYF. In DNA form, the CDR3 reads TGTGCCAGCAGTGAGGGCAGGGGGGCCAAAAACATTCAGTACTTC.

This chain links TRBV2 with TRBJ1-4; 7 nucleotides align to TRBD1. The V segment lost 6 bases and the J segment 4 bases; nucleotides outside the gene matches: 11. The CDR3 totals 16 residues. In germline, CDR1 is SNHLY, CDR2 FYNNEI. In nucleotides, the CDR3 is TGTGCCAGCAGCCCTACCCAGACAGGGTTTAATGAAAAACTGTTTTTT. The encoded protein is CASSPTQTGFNEKLFF.

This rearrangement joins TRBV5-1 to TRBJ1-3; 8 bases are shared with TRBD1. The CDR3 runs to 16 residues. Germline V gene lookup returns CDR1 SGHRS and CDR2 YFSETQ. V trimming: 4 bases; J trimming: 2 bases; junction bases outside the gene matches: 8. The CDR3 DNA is TGCGCCAGCAGCCCCACTAGACAGGGGCCTGGAAACACCATATATTTT. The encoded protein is CASSPTRQGPGNTIYF. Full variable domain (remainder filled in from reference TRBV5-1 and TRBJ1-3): KAGVTQTPRYLIKTRGQQVTLSCSPISGHRSVSWYQQTPGQGLQFLFEYFSETQRNKGNFPGRFSGRQFSNSRSEMNVSTLELGDSALYLCASSPTRQGPGNTIYFGEGSWLTVV.

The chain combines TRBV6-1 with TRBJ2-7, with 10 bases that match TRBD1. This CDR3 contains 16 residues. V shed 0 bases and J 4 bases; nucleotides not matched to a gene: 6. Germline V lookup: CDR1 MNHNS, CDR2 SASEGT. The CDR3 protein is CASSEAGTGAKYEQYF. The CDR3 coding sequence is TGTGCCAGCAGTGAAGCTGGGACAGGGGCTAAGTACGAGCAGTACTTC.